Below, one T cell receptor (beta chain) is given with its context. This record belongs to a study of blood T cell repertoires in COVID-19. Study summary: Italy, Spain and the United States were the sources of the convalescent and acute COVID-19 samples.

In the authors' workflow: Using reference gene primer amplification, nucleated cell counts were estimated. The data were produced by immunoSEQ multiplex PCR, yet TCRdb's version contains in-frame clones alone and is incomplete. D and trimming were read from the DNA, whereas the V and J calls and clone size are those reported in that table. The sample holds some 97,000 clones, 90% seen once. Germline V gene lookup returns CDR1 LGHDT and CDR2 YNNKEL (reference sequence). The V gene end was trimmed by 1 base and the J gene end by 9 bases; junction bases not matched to a gene: 14. The CDR3 loop spans 17 amino acids.

The chain combines TRBV3-1 (or the pseudogene TRBV3-2) with TRBJ2-1; TRBD2 matches at 8 bases. Sequenced sample: peripheral blood. The receptor's source is a man aged 55-75 years with acute or convalescent COVID-19. The CDR3 protein is CASSQGADRGGVGEQFF. The CDR3 DNA is TGTGCCAGCAGCCAAGGGGCTGATCGGGGGGGCGTCGGTGAGCAGTTCTTC.